This T cell receptor (beta chain) was recovered during a study of OX40 agonist ivuxolimab in advanced cancers. The wider study: Partial responses occurred in Three dose-escalation patients, one with hepatocellular carcinoma and two with cutaneous melanoma.

A word on this clone: Antigen specificity is unknown.

CDR1 and CDR2 (germline): SGHAT, FQNNGV. V was trimmed by 1 base and J by 9 bases, leaving 9 bases between them. This CDR3 spans 13 amino acids. General study findings and limits: Among the lowest peripheral clonal expansion occurred in 0.1-3.0 mg/kg partial responders. Averaging showed that CD8+ T cells had more expanded clones than CD4+ did. At 0.1 to 3.0 mg/kg and by week 6, CD4+ and CD8+ T cells in the blood had expanded clonally.

Libraries were prepared by immunoSEQ multiplex PCR; TCRdb keeps only in-frame clonotypes and omits some of them. The sample yields around 25,000 clones, 75% to 85% seen once. The sequences come from CD4+ or CD8+ T cells sorted from blood, collected in a trial of the OX40 agonist ivuxolimab. The clonotype was recovered from an adult with an advanced solid tumor such as melanoma, head and neck, liver or kidney cancer. J is TRBJ2-2 and V is TRBV11-2; D uncertain. The CDR3 bases are TGTGCCAGCAGCTTAGTCCCCCTCAGGGAGCTGTTTTTT. Its protein is CASSLVPLRELFF.